These 26 T cell receptor beta chains came from one sample sequenced in a study of blood T cell repertoires in COVID-19. Sequencing used immunoSEQ multiplex PCR; TCRdb keeps in-frame clones, though not all of them. There are approximately 250,000 clones in the sample; around 88% occur only once, and approximately 14% lies in the top ten. The source material was peripheral blood. These receptors all stem from a woman in her sixties or seventies with COVID-19, enrolled during active disease.

The rearrangement uses TRBV6-1 and TRBJ1-5; D is undetermined. The CDR3 length is 13 residues. Germline loops: CDR1 MNHNS, CDR2 SASEGT. Between the trimmed V and J ends, which lost 1 base and 7 bases, there was a span of 8 bases. CDR3 in amino acids: CASSEVEAQPQHF. In DNA form, the CDR3 reads TGTGCCAGCAGTGAAGTCGAGGCCCAGCCCCAGCATTTT.

This chain joins TRBV24-1 and TRBJ1-5; tentatively, D is TRBD1 (5 bases). CDR3 length: 15 residues. Trimming removed 3 bases at V and 1 base at J, with 9 bases between. In germline, CDR1 is KGHDR, CDR2 SFDVKD. The CDR3 DNA follows: TGTGCCACCAGTGATACAGGCATAAGCAATCAGCCCCAGCATTTT. Protein: CATSDTGISNQPQHF.

The V and J genes are TRBV10-2 and TRBJ2-5, with 13 bases identical to TRBD2. The germline gives CDR1 WSHSY, CDR2 SAAADI. Unmatched junction bases numbered 5, after V lost 6 bases and J lost 4 bases. This CDR3 spans 15 amino acids. CDR3 DNA: TGCGCCAGCAGACCGGGACTAGCGGGGCTAGAGACCCAGTACTTC. Amino acids: CASRPGLAGLETQYF.

This clone has more than one count but fewer than ten. J is TRBJ2-4 and V is TRBV5-6; D not resolved. Trimming shortened V by 2 bases and J by 7 bases, and 7 bases separated the two germline ends. Germline loops: CDR1 SGHDT, CDR2 YYEEEE. The CDR3 runs to 12 residues. For the CDR3, the DNA is TGTGCCAGCAGCTTAAGTCAGAACATTCAGTACTTC. Translated: CASSLSQNIQYF.

The rearrangement uses TRBV7-9 and TRBJ1-2, with 7 bases fitting TRBD1. This CDR3 spans 12 amino acids. With 5 bases clipped from V and 9 bases from J, the junction kept 6 bases outside the gene matches. Germline V gene data show CDR1 as SEHNR and CDR2 as FQNEAQ (reference sequence). CDR3 residues: CASSLGQERYTF. The CDR3 bases are TGTGCCAGCAGCCTCGGACAGGAACGCTACACCTTC.

The chain has TRBV6-4 and TRBJ2-1; 9 positions agree with TRBD1. Germline CDR1 is MRHNA and CDR2 is SNTAGT. With 4 bases clipped from V and 3 bases from J, the junction kept 4 bases outside the gene matches. The CDR3 loop spans 15 amino acids. In DNA form, the CDR3 reads TGTGCCAGCAGTGTGGGGGACAGGGACTACAATGAGCAGTTCTTC. Its translation: CASSVGDRDYNEQFF.

A few counts support this clone. J is TRBJ2-3 and V is TRBV29-1; D is perhaps TRBD2 (6 bases). CDR3 length: 13 amino acids. Between the trimmed V and J ends, which lost 2 bases and 6 bases, there was a span of 12 bases. CDR1 and CDR2 (germline): SQVTM, ANQGSEA. CDR3 residues: CSVEPPGGDTQYF. Written as DNA, the CDR3 is TGCAGCGTTGAACCACCTGGGGGGGATACGCAGTATTTT.

The V call is TRBV19, the J call TRBJ1-1, with D possibly TRBD1 on 6 matching bases. Germline loops: CDR1 LNHDA, CDR2 SQIVND (reference sequence). This CDR3 contains 14 residues. V was pared by 8 bases and J by 5 bases, with 18 bases between. As DNA, the CDR3 is TGTGCCAGTTCTCCCACGGGGGGCACGACTGAAGCTTTCTTT. This translates into CASSPTGGTTEAFF.

The chain carries TRBV27 and TRBJ2-1; 10 bases agree with TRBD2. Trimming at V came to 5 bases and at J to 9 bases, leaving 7 bases not matched to a gene. The CDR3 has 14 residues. The germline V gene has CDR1 MNHEY and CDR2 SMNVEV (reference sequence). The CDR3: CASSPSGGAVEQFF. Written as DNA, the CDR3 is TGTGCCAGCAGTCCGAGCGGGGGGGCCGTTGAGCAGTTCTTC.

This rearrangement joins TRBV5-1 to TRBJ1-3; D is uncertain. Germline loops: CDR1 SGHRS, CDR2 YFSETQ. V lost 4 bases to trimming and J lost 8 bases, with 16 bases between them. This CDR3 contains 14 residues. The CDR3 loop is CASSRTGSRDTIYF. The CDR3 region has the DNA TGCGCCAGCAGCCGTACCGGGAGTAGAGACACCATATATTTT.

This sequence joins TRBV27 and TRBJ2-1; 16 bases align to TRBD2. The junction had 5 bases not matched to a gene; V was cut back by 5 bases and J by 7 bases. The CDR3 length is 16 residues. Germline V gene data show CDR1 as MNHEY and CDR2 as SMNVEV (reference sequence). Written as DNA, the CDR3 is TGTGCCAGCAGTCCGGGACTAGCGGGGGGGAAAAATGAGCAGTTCTTC. Translated, it gives CASSPGLAGGKNEQFF.

The rearrangement joins TRBV7-7 to TRBJ2-1; 8 bases are a match to TRBD2. V gave up 4 bases and J gave up 4 bases; unmatched junction bases: 6. This CDR3 contains 15 residues. The germline gives CDR1 SSHAT, CDR2 FNYEAQ (reference sequence). Written as DNA, the CDR3 is TGTGCCAGCAGCTCAAGCGGGGGCCCTTACAATGAGCAGTTCTTC. This sequence encodes CASSSSGGPYNEQFF.

The chain links TRBV4-1 to TRBJ1-1, with 7 bases lining up with TRBD1. CDR1 is MGHRA, CDR2 YSYEKL, per germline. There are 14 residues in the CDR3. V shed 6 bases and J 3 bases; nucleotides not matched to a gene: 7. The CDR3 coding sequence is TGCGCCAGCAGATTCGTCAGGGGGGACACTGAAGCTTTCTTT. Translation gives CASRFVRGDTEAFF.

The chain recombines TRBV28 with TRBJ1-2; TRBD1 agrees at 9 bases. Germline values: CDR1 MDHEN, CDR2 SYDVKM. The length of the CDR3 is 15 residues. J was trimmed by 7 bases and V by 3 bases; bases with no gene match: 9. The CDR3 nucleotides read TGTGCCAGCAGTTTCCGGGACAGGGAGTCGAGTGGCTACACCTTC. Amino acids: CASSFRDRESSGYTF.

The J gene is TRBJ2-2, the V gene TRBV19; D may be TRBD2 (5 bases). Germline CDR1 LNHDA, CDR2 SQIVND (reference sequence). V lost 3 bases and J lost 4, with 9 bases in between. This CDR3 region has 14 residues. CDR3 residues: CASSINEGTGELFF. The CDR3 nucleotides read TGTGCCAGTAGTATTAATGAGGGCACCGGGGAGCTGTTTTTT.

The chain has TRBV7-3 and TRBJ2-2; 8 bases fit TRBD1. Losses at the gene ends were 5 bases for V and 6 bases for J; bases not matched to a gene: 11. The germline gives CDR1 SGHTA, CDR2 FQGTGA. The CDR3 has 16 amino acids. CDR3 sequence reads: CASSSLSGGEAGELFF. CDR3 nucleotide sequence: TGTGCCAGCAGCAGCCTGTCAGGGGGCGAGGCCGGGGAGCTGTTTTTT. Full variable domain (rest looked up from reference TRBV7-3 and TRBJ2-2): GAGVSQTPSNKVTEKGKYVELRCDPISGHTALYWYRQSLGQGPEFLIYFQGTGAADDSGLPNDRFFAVRPEGSVSTLKIQRTERGDSAVYLCASSSLSGGEAGELFFGEGSRLTVL.

J is TRBJ2-3 and V is TRBV29-1; TRBD2 agrees at 11 bases. The CDR3 runs to 15 residues. Germline V gene lookup returns CDR1 SQVTM and CDR2 ANQGSEA. The V gene end was trimmed by 8 bases and the J gene end by 0 bases; junction bases not matched to a gene: 7. For the CDR3, the DNA is TGCAGCTTTAGCGGGGGGGCCCGGAGCACAGATACGCAGTATTTT. This gives the protein CSFSGGARSTDTQYF.

This clone was seen a single time. The rearrangement uses TRBV11-2 and TRBJ2-7; weak D call: TRBD1 (5 bases). From germline, CDR1 is SGHAT and CDR2 FQNNGV. Trimming shortened V by 2 bases and J by 4 bases, and 15 bases separated the two germline ends. The CDR3 loop spans 15 amino acids. In DNA form, the CDR3 reads TGTGCCAGCAGCTTATACTCGGCAGGGCAATACGAGCAGTACTTC. It encodes CASSLYSAGQYEQYF. Looking up the rest from reference TRBV11-2 and TRBJ2-7 gives the full variable domain: EAGVAQSPRYKIIEKRQSVAFWCNPISGHATLYWYQQILGQGPKLLIQFQNNGVVDDSQLPKDRFSAERLKGVDSTLKIQPAKLEDSAVYLCASSLYSAGQYEQYFGPGTRLTVT.

A few counts support this clone. CDR3 in DNA: TGTGCCAGCAGCGGTGCAGGGGCTTCCTACAATGAGCAGTTCTTC. Its translation: CASSGAGASYNEQFF. The chain recombines TRBV7-9 with TRBJ2-1; the D gene is possibly TRBD1 (6 bases). Trimming pared 5 bases from V and 1 base from J, leaving 12 bases between. The CDR3 extends over 15 amino acids. The germline V gene has CDR1 SEHNR and CDR2 FQNEAQ (reference sequence).

The chain employs TRBV9 and TRBJ1-5; D ambiguous. The ends were cut back, 1 base at V and 0 bases at J, with 5 bases in the middle. From germline, CDR1 is SGDLS and CDR2 YYNGEE. The CDR3 extends over 14 amino acids. Written as DNA, the CDR3 is TGTGCCAGCAGCGTACGGGATAGCAATCAGCCCCAGCATTTT. Protein: CASSVRDSNQPQHF.

The chain recombines TRBV30 with TRBJ2-3, with 9 bases lining up with TRBD1. The length of the CDR3 is 17 residues. J lost 2 bases, V lost 2 bases, and 11 bases had no gene match. Germline-derived CDR1 and CDR2 are GTSNPN and SVGIG (reference sequence). Here the CDR3 reads CAWSPTGGILVTDTQYF. Here the CDR3 DNA reads TGTGCCTGGAGTCCGACAGGGGGAATACTTGTCACAGATACGCAGTATTTT. The full variable domain, its missing parts supplied by reference TRBV30 and TRBJ2-3, is SQTIHQWPATLVQPVGSPLSLECTVEGTSNPNLYWYRQAAGRGLQLLFYSVGIGQISSEVPQNLSASRPQDRQFILSSKKLLLSDSGFYLCAWSPTGGILVTDTQYFGPGTRLTVL.

This clone has a handful of counts. The gene calls are TRBV6-5 and TRBJ2-7; no firm D call. The V end lost 0 bases, the J end lost 6 bases, and 9 bases lay between the germline ends. Germline CDR1 MNHEY, CDR2 SVGAGI. The CDR3 contains 13 residues. Here the CDR3 reads CASSYSLTSEQYF. CDR3 DNA sequence: TGTGCCAGCAGTTACTCGTTGACAAGCGAGCAGTACTTC.

This chain's CDR3 is CASSPKAGRYQETQYF. The CDR3 DNA sequence: TGTGCCAGCAGCCCCAAAGCGGGCAGGTACCAAGAGACCCAGTACTTC. The chain uses TRBV7-3 and TRBJ2-5; TRBD2 might be the D (6 bases). Per germline, CDR1 SGHTA and CDR2 FQGTGA. Trimming stripped 5 bases from V and 0 bases from J, with 16 bases between. The CDR3 has 16 residues.

The chain employs TRBV2 and TRBJ1-5; D not certain. V lost 0 bases to trimming and J lost 7 bases, with 10 bases between them. This CDR3 spans 14 amino acids. CDR1 is SNHLY and CDR2 is FYNNEI in the germline V gene. In nucleotides, the CDR3 is TGTGCCAGCAGTGAAGCGCTTGAGGGACAGCCCCAGCATTTT. It encodes CASSEALEGQPQHF.

This chain links TRBV5-1 with TRBJ1-6; no clear D. Trimming removed 6 bases from V and 7 bases from J, with 11 bases in between. Germline V lookup: CDR1 SGHRS, CDR2 YFSETQ. This CDR3 is 13 amino acids long. CDR3 nucleotide sequence: TGCGCCAGCAAGGCACAGTTGAATTCACCCCTCCACTTT. Protein sequence: CASKAQLNSPLHF.

The chain employs TRBV6-5 and TRBJ2-7; maybe TRBD1 (5 bases). Trimming cost V 6 bases and J 2 bases, with 14 bases left between them. The CDR3 is 14 residues long. CDR1 and CDR2 (germline): MNHEY, SVGAGI. The CDR3 DNA follows: TGTGCCAGCAGACCCCATCAGGGTCCCTACGAGCAGTACTTC. Translated, it gives CASRPHQGPYEQYF.